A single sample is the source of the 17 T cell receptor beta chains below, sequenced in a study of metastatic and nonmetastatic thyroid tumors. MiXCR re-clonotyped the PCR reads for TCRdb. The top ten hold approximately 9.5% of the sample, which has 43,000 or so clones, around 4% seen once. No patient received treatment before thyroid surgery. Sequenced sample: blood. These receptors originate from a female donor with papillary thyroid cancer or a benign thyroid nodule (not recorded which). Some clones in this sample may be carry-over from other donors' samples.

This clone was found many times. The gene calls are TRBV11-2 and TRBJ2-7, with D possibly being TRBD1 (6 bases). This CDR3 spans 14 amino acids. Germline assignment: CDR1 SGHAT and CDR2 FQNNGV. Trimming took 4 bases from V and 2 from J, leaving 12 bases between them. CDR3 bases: TGTGCCAGCAGCTCACCCCGACAGGCCTACGAGCAGTACTTC. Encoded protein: CASSSPRQAYEQYF.

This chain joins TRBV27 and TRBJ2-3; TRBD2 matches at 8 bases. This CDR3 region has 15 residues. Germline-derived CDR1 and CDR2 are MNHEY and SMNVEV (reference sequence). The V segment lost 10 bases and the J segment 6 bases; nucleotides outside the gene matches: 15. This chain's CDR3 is CAISYPSGPSDTQYF. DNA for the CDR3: TGTGCCATTAGTTATCCTAGCGGGCCTTCGGATACGCAGTATTTT.

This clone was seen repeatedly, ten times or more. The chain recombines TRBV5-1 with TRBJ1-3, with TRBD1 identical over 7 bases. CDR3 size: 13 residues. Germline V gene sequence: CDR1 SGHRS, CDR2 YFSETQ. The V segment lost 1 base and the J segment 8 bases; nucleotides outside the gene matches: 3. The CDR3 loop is CASSLTGEYTIYF. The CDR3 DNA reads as TGCGCCAGCAGCTTGACAGGGGAATACACCATATATTTT.

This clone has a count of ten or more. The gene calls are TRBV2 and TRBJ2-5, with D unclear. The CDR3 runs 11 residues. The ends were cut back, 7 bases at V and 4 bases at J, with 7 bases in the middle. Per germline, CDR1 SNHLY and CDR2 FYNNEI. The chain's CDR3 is CASTGGETQYF. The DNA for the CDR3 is TGTGCCAGCACCGGCGGAGAGACCCAGTACTTC. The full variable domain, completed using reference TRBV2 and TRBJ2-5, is EPEVTQTPSHQVTQMGQEVILRCVPISNHLYFYWYRQILGQKVEFLVSFYNNEISEKSEIFDDQFSVERPDGSNFTLKIRSTKLEDSAMYFCASTGGETQYFGPGTRLLVL.

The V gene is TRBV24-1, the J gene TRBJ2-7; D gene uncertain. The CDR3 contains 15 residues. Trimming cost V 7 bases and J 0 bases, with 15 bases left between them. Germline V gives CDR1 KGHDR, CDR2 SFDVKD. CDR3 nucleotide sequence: TGTGCCACCAGGTCGTTGAAGGACCTCTCCTACGAGCAGTACTTC. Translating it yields CATRSLKDLSYEQYF.

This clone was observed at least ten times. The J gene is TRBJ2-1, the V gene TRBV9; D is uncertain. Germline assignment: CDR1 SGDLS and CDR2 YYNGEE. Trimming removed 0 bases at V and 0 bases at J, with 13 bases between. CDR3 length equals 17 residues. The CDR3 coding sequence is TGTGCCAGCAGCGTAGAGTTCGGGTATAGCTCCTACAATGAGCAGTTCTTC. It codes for CASSVEFGYSSYNEQFF.

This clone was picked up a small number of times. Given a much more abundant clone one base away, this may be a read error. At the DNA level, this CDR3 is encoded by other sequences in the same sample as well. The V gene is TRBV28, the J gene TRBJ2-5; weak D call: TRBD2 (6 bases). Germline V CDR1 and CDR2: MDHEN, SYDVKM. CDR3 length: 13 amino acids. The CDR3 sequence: CASSFGGGETRYF. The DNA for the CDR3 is TGTGCCAGCAGTTTTGGGGGAGGAGAGACCCGGTACTTC.

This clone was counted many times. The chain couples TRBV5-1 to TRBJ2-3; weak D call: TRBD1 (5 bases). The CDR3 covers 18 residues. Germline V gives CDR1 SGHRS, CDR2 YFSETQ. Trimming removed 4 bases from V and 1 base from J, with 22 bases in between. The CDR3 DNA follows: TGCGCCAGCAGCCTGATTAAAACCAGGGTGGCCGGCACAGATACGCAGTATTTT. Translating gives CASSLIKTRVAGTDTQYF. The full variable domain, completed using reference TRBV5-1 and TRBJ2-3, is KAGVTQTPRYLIKTRGQQVTLSCSPISGHRSVSWYQQTPGQGLQFLFEYFSETQRNKGNFPGRFSGRQFSNSRSEMNVSTLELGDSALYLCASSLIKTRVAGTDTQYFGPGTRLTVL.

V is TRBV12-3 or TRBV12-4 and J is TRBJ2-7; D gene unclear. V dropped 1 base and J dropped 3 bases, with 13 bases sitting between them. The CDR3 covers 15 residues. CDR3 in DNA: TGTGCCAGCAGTTTAGGCTGGAGTCCCCACTACGAGCAGTACTTC. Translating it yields CASSLGWSPHYEQYF.

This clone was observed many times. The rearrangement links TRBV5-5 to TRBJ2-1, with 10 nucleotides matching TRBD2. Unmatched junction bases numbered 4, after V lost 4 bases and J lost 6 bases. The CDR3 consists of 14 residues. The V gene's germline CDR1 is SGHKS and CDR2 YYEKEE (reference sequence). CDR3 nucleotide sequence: TGTGCCAGCAGCGCGGGACTAGCGCCCAATGAGCAGTTCTTC. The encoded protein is CASSAGLAPNEQFF.

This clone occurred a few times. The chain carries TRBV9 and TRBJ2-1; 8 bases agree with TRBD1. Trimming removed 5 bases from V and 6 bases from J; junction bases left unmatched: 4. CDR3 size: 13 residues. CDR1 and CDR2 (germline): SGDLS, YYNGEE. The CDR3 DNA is TGTGCCAGCAGGGCCCAGGGGGCCAATGAGCAGTTCTTC. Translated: CASRAQGANEQFF.

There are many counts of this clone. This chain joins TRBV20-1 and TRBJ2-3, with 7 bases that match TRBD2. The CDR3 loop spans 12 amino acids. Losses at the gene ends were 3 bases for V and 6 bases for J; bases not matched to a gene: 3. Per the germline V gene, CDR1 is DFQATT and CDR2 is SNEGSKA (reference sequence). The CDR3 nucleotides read TGCAGTGCTAGCGGGAGGTGGGATACGCAGTATTTT. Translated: CSASGRWDTQYF.

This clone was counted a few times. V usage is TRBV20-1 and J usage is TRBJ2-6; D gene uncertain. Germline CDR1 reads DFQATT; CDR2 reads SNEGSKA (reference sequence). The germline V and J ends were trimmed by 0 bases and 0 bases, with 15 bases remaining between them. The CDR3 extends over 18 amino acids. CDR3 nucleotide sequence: TGCAGTGCTAGAGATTATGGCGTTGGCCGCTCTGGGGCCAACGTCCTGACTTTC. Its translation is CSARDYGVGRSGANVLTF.

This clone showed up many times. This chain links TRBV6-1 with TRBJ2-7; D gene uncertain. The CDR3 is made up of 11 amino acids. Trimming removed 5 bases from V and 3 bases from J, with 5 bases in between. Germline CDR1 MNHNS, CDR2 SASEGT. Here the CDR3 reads CASSPDYEQYF. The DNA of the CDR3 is TGTGCCAGCAGTCCCGACTACGAGCAGTACTTC.

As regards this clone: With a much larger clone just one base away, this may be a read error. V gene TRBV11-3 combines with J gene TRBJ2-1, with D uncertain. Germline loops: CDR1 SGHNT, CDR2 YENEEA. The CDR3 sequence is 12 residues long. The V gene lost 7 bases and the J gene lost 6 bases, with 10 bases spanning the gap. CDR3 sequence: CASITWANEQFF. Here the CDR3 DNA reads TGTGCCAGCATCACCTGGGCCAATGAGCAGTTCTTC. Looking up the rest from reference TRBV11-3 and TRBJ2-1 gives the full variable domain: EAGVVQSPRYKIIEKKQPVAFWCNPISGHNTLYWYLQNLGQGPELLIRYENEEAVDDSQLPKDRFSAERLKGVDSTLKIQPAELGDSAVYLCASITWANEQFFGPGTRLTVL.

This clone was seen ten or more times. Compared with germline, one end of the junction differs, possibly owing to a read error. In nucleotides, the CDR3 is TGTGCCCGTAGTACTCACAGGGGGCCCAATGAGCAGTTCTTC. It yields the protein CARSTHRGPNEQFF. This sequence joins TRBV19 and TRBJ2-1; 9 nucleotides match TRBD1. CDR3 size: 14 residues. Germline CDR1 LNHDA, CDR2 SQIVND (reference sequence).

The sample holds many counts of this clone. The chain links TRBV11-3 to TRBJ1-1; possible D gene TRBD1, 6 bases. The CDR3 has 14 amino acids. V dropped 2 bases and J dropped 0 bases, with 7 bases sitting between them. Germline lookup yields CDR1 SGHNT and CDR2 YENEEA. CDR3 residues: CASSLQGLNTEAFF. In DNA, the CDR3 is TGTGCCAGCAGCTTACAGGGGCTGAACACTGAAGCTTTCTTT.